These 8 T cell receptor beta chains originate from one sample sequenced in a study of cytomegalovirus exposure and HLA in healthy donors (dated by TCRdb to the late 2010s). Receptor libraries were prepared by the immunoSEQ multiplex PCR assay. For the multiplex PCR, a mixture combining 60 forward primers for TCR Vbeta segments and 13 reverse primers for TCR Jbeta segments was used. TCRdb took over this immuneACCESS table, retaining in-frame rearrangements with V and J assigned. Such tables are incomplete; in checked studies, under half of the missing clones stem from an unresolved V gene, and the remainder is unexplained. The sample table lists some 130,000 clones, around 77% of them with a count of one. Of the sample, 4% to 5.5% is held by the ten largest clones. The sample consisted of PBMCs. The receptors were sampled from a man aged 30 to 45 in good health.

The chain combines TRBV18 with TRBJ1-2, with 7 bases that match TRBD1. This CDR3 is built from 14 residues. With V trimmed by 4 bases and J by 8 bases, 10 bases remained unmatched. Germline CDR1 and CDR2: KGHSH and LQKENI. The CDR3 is CASSQGALPSGYTF. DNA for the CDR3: TGTGCCAGCTCACAGGGGGCCCTTCCCTCCGGCTACACCTTC.

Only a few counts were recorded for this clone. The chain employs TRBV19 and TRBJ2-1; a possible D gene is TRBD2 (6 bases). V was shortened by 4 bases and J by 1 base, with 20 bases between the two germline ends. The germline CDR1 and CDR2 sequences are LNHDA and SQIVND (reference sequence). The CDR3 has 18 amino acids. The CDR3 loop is CASSTHRGTAESYNEQFF. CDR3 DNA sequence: TGTGCCAGTAGTACTCACCGGGGGACCGCCGAGTCCTACAATGAGCAGTTCTTC.

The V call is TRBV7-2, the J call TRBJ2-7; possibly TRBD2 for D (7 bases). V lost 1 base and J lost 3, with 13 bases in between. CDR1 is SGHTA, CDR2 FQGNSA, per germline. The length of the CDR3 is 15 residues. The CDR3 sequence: CASSLGQGGGYEQYF. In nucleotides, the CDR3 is TGTGCCAGCAGCTTAGGACAAGGGGGGGGCTACGAGCAGTACTTC.

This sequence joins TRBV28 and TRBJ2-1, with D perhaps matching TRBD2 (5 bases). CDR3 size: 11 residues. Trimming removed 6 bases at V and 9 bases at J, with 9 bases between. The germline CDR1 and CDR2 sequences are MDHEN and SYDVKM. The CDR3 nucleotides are TGTGCCAGCAGCACCGAGGGTGAGCAGTTCTTC. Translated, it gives CASSTEGEQFF.

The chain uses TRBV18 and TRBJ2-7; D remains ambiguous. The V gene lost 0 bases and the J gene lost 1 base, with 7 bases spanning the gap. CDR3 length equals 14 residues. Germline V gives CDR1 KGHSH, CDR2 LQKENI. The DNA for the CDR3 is TGTGCCAGCTCACCACCTTACAGATCCTACGAGCAGTACTTC. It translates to CASSPPYRSYEQYF.

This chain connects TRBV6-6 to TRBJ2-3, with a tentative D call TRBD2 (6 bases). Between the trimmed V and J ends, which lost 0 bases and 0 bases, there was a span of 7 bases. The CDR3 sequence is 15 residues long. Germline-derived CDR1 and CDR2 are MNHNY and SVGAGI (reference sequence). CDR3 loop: CASSYSGTSTDTQYF. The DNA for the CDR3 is TGTGCCAGCAGTTACTCTGGGACTAGCACAGATACGCAGTATTTT.

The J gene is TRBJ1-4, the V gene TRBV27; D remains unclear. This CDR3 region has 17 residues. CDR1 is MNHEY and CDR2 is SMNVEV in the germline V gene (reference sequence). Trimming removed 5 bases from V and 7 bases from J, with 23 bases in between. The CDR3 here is CASSRPPSPGRGEKLFF. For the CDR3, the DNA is TGTGCCAGCAGTCGTCCCCCGAGCCCAGGACGGGGTGAAAAACTGTTTTTT.

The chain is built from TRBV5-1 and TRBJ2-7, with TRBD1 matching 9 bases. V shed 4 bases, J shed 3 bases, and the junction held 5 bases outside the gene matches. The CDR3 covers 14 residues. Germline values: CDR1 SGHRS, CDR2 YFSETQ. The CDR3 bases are TGCGCCAGCAGCGTTACAGGGGGCTACTACGAGCAGTACTTC. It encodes CASSVTGGYYEQYF. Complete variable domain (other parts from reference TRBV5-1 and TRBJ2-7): KAGVTQTPRYLIKTRGQQVTLSCSPISGHRSVSWYQQTPGQGLQFLFEYFSETQRNKGNFPGRFSGRQFSNSRSEMNVSTLELGDSALYLCASSVTGGYYEQYFGPGTRLTVT.